Listed below are T cell receptor beta chains from one sample, sequenced in a study of T cells after yellow fever vaccination. TCRdb called the 5' RACE reads again in MiXCR, with one record for every CDR3 protein. The sample has approximately 180,000 distinct CDR3 sequences; approximately 6.2% are singletons. The sequences come from CD4+ T cells sorted from PBMCs, collected on the day of the first yellow fever vaccination. These TCRs come from a man aged 18 to 29 who received the YFV17D yellow fever vaccine. Each CDR3 is given with its conserved first and last residue. The order of the fields is D gene, J gene, clone size, V gene, CDR3 DNA, CDR3 protein. The D gene is left open where the match is weak. A clone size is listed for some rows: how often the clone was seen (once, few, many), or a class if it is expanded.

D gene: -
J gene: TRBJ1-5
clone size: -
V gene: TRBV5-1
CDR3 DNA: TGCGCCAGCTTTAGGGTTGATCAGCCCCAGCATTTT
CDR3 protein: CASFRVDQPQHF

D gene: -
J gene: TRBJ2-3
clone size: -
V gene: TRBV12-3/TRBV12-4
CDR3 DNA: TGTGCCAGCAGTTTACGAGGGGGAGTCACAGATACGCAGTATTTT
CDR3 protein: CASSLRGGVTDTQYF

D gene: -
J gene: TRBJ2-2
clone size: many
V gene: TRBV7-3
CDR3 DNA: TGTGCCAGCAGCTCATACACCGGGGAGCTGTTTTTT
CDR3 protein: CASSSYTGELFF

D gene: -
J gene: TRBJ2-3
clone size: -
V gene: TRBV5-1
CDR3 DNA: TGCGCCAGCAGCCCGAACGACAGAGATACGCATTATTTT
CDR3 protein: CASSPNDRDTHYF

D gene: -
J gene: TRBJ2-4
clone size: many
V gene: TRBV7-9
CDR3 DNA: TGTGCCAGCAGCGCCCGATGGGTCCCCCCGCTGAACATTCAGTACTTC
CDR3 protein: CASSARWVPPLNIQYF

D gene: -
J gene: TRBJ2-3
clone size: few
V gene: TRBV20-1
CDR3 DNA: TGCAGTGCTAGAGATCCAGGGGCGACAGATACGCAGTATTTT
CDR3 protein: CSARDPGATDTQYF

D gene: -
J gene: TRBJ2-5
clone size: few
V gene: TRBV7-2
CDR3 DNA: TGTGCCAGCAGCTTAGTCTCAAGCTTGCAGACCCAGTACTTC
CDR3 protein: CASSLVSSLQTQYF

D gene: TRBD1
J gene: TRBJ2-1
clone size: many
V gene: TRBV7-9
CDR3 DNA: TGTGCCAGCAGGGGGACAGGAGGCGTTTACAATGAGCAGTTCTTC
CDR3 protein: CASRGTGGVYNEQFF

D gene: -
J gene: TRBJ2-4
clone size: few
V gene: TRBV20-1
CDR3 DNA: TGCAGTGCTCCCGCAACCGGAGGGTTGGGGTTGTACTTC
CDR3 protein: CSAPATGGLGLYF

D gene: -
J gene: TRBJ2-5
clone size: many
V gene: TRBV30
CDR3 DNA: TGTGCCTGGAGTGTGGACAGTTACTACCAAGAGACCCAGTACTTC
CDR3 protein: CAWSVDSYYQETQYF

D gene: -
J gene: TRBJ2-5
clone size: -
V gene: TRBV5-4
CDR3 DNA: TGTGCCAGCAGCTTGGCCCCGGGTAGCGGCCAAGAGACCCAGTACTTC
CDR3 protein: CASSLAPGSGQETQYF

D gene: TRBD1
J gene: TRBJ1-5
clone size: -
V gene: TRBV7-8
CDR3 DNA: TGTGCCAGCAGCACAAGAGGGGGCTATCAGCCCCAGCATTTT
CDR3 protein: CASSTRGGYQPQHF

D gene: -
J gene: TRBJ2-3
clone size: few
V gene: TRBV5-4
CDR3 DNA: TGTGCCAGCAGTTCGGACCCCGGCGCAGATACGCAGTATTTT
CDR3 protein: CASSSDPGADTQYF

D gene: -
J gene: TRBJ2-5
clone size: many
V gene: TRBV10-3
CDR3 DNA: TGTGCCATCAGTGGATCGGGTGGGCAAGAGACCCAGTACTTC
CDR3 protein: CAISGSGGQETQYF

D gene: TRBD1
J gene: TRBJ2-3
clone size: -
V gene: TRBV7-2
CDR3 DNA: TGTGCCAGCAGCTTAGTGGACAGGCTCACAGATACGCAGTATTTT
CDR3 protein: CASSLVDRLTDTQYF

D gene: -
J gene: TRBJ1-1
clone size: few
V gene: TRBV5-6
CDR3 DNA: TGTGCCAGCAGCTTGATGGGTGTTGAAGCTTTCTTT
CDR3 protein: CASSLMGVEAFF

D gene: -
J gene: TRBJ1-4
clone size: few
V gene: TRBV3-1
CDR3 DNA: TGTGCCAGCAGCCAAGGTGGGATCGGTGAAAAACTGTTTTTT
CDR3 protein: CASSQGGIGEKLFF

D gene: -
J gene: TRBJ1-6
clone size: many
V gene: TRBV4-1
CDR3 DNA: TGCGCCAGCAGCCAAGATCCCAGGGCAAATTCACCCCTCCACTTT
CDR3 protein: CASSQDPRANSPLHF

D gene: -
J gene: TRBJ1-1
clone size: many
V gene: TRBV24-1
CDR3 DNA: TGTGCCACCAGTGATGCGGGCGCCGGATCGAACACTGAAGCTTTCTTT
CDR3 protein: CATSDAGAGSNTEAFF

D gene: -
J gene: TRBJ2-2
clone size: many
V gene: TRBV29-1
CDR3 DNA: TGCAGCGTTGAAAATTCAGGAGCCTTCACCGGGGAGCTGTTTTTT
CDR3 protein: CSVENSGAFTGELFF

D gene: -
J gene: TRBJ1-3
clone size: few
V gene: TRBV25-1
CDR3 DNA: TGTGCCAGCAGTGAATTTGGGGGCTCTGGAAACACCATATATTTT
CDR3 protein: CASSEFGGSGNTIYF

D gene: -
J gene: TRBJ2-3
clone size: many
V gene: TRBV7-3
CDR3 DNA: TGTGCCAGCAGCCCCGGGGGAGGCACAGATACGCAGTATTTT
CDR3 protein: CASSPGGGTDTQYF

D gene: -
J gene: TRBJ1-1
clone size: -
V gene: TRBV4-1
CDR3 DNA: TGCGCCAGCAAGGACAGACTCAAAATGAACACTGAAGCTTTCTTT
CDR3 protein: CASKDRLKMNTEAFF

D gene: -
J gene: TRBJ2-7
clone size: few
V gene: TRBV20-1
CDR3 DNA: TGCAGTGCTAATAGCGGAGATAACTACGAGCAGTACTTC
CDR3 protein: CSANSGDNYEQYF

D gene: TRBD1
J gene: TRBJ1-2
clone size: many
V gene: TRBV24-1
CDR3 DNA: TGTGCCACCAGCCGACAGGGACACTATGGCTACACCTTC
CDR3 protein: CATSRQGHYGYTF

D gene: TRBD1
J gene: TRBJ1-1
clone size: few
V gene: TRBV5-1
CDR3 DNA: TGCGCCAGCAGCTGGGACAGGGGGAACACTGAAGCTTTCTTT
CDR3 protein: CASSWDRGNTEAFF

D gene: -
J gene: TRBJ2-5
clone size: many
V gene: TRBV6-2/TRBV6-3
CDR3 DNA: TGTGCCAGTAGGCCCCCTCAAGAGACCCAGTACTTC
CDR3 protein: CASRPPQETQYF

D gene: -
J gene: TRBJ2-2
clone size: many
V gene: TRBV5-1
CDR3 DNA: TGCGCCAGCAGCTTGGTGGCCACCGGGGAGCTGTTTTTT
CDR3 protein: CASSLVATGELFF

D gene: -
J gene: TRBJ1-6
clone size: -
V gene: TRBV5-1
CDR3 DNA: TGCGCCAGCAGCCTCGCCGTTCCCCCTAATTCACCCCTCCACTTT
CDR3 protein: CASSLAVPPNSPLHF

D gene: TRBD2
J gene: TRBJ2-3
clone size: many
V gene: TRBV7-2
CDR3 DNA: TGTGCCAGCAGCCGAAATAGCGGGAGCGCAGATACGCAGTATTTT
CDR3 protein: CASSRNSGSADTQYF

D gene: -
J gene: TRBJ2-1
clone size: many
V gene: TRBV10-3
CDR3 DNA: TGTGCCATCAGCAAGGACTCGAGCTCCTACAATGAGCAGTTCTTC
CDR3 protein: CAISKDSSSYNEQFF

D gene: -
J gene: TRBJ2-2
clone size: many
V gene: TRBV11-3
CDR3 DNA: TGTGCCAGCAGCCTGGACATCGGTACCCAGGAGCTGTTTTTT
CDR3 protein: CASSLDIGTQELFF

D gene: -
J gene: TRBJ1-1
clone size: -
V gene: TRBV10-3
CDR3 DNA: TGTGCCATCAGTGAGTCGACAGGACGGAACACTGAAGCTTTCTTT
CDR3 protein: CAISESTGRNTEAFF

D gene: -
J gene: TRBJ1-6
clone size: few
V gene: TRBV6-5
CDR3 DNA: TGTGCCAGCAGTTACAGCCGGGACGGTAATTCACCCCTCCACTTT
CDR3 protein: CASSYSRDGNSPLHF

D gene: TRBD1
J gene: TRBJ2-4
clone size: -
V gene: TRBV6-2/TRBV6-3
CDR3 DNA: TGTGCCAGCAGTACCGGACAGGGAAACATTCAGTACTTC
CDR3 protein: CASSTGQGNIQYF

D gene: -
J gene: TRBJ1-1
clone size: many
V gene: TRBV7-8
CDR3 DNA: TGTGCCAGCAGCTTAGAGGGTCCTTATTATAAAGCTTTCTTT
CDR3 protein: CASSLEGPYYKAFF

D gene: -
J gene: TRBJ1-5
clone size: -
V gene: TRBV11-2
CDR3 DNA: TGTGCCAGCAGCCGACCCGGGGGGAATCAGCCCCAGCATTTT
CDR3 protein: CASSRPGGNQPQHF

D gene: -
J gene: TRBJ2-7
clone size: many
V gene: TRBV3-1
CDR3 DNA: TGTGCCAGCAGCCAAAACGGGGCTAAAACCTACGAGCAGTACTTC
CDR3 protein: CASSQNGAKTYEQYF

D gene: -
J gene: TRBJ1-3
clone size: many
V gene: TRBV12-3/TRBV12-4
CDR3 DNA: TGTGCCAGCAGCGCGATCCCTGGAAACACCATATATTTT
CDR3 protein: CASSAIPGNTIYF

D gene: -
J gene: TRBJ1-5
clone size: few
V gene: TRBV20-1
CDR3 DNA: TGCAGTGCTAGAGATCAGGATCAGCCCCAGCATTTT
CDR3 protein: CSARDQDQPQHF

D gene: -
J gene: TRBJ1-6
clone size: many
V gene: TRBV4-3
CDR3 DNA: TGCGCCAGCAGCCAAGAAAGAAGCTACCGGGGGGAGGATTCACCCCTCCACTTT
CDR3 protein: CASSQERSYRGEDSPLHF

D gene: -
J gene: TRBJ2-2
clone size: many
V gene: TRBV7-9
CDR3 DNA: TGTGCCAGCAGCCTGGACAGCACCGGGGAGCTGTTTTTT
CDR3 protein: CASSLDSTGELFF

D gene: -
J gene: TRBJ1-4
clone size: many
V gene: TRBV7-2
CDR3 DNA: TGTGCCAGCAGCCCCTACGCCGGGAGTAATGAAAAACTGTTTTTT
CDR3 protein: CASSPYAGSNEKLFF

D gene: TRBD1
J gene: TRBJ1-2
clone size: -
V gene: TRBV5-5
CDR3 DNA: TGTGCCAGCAGCTTTCAGACAGGGGGTATCTATGGCTACACCTTC
CDR3 protein: CASSFQTGGIYGYTF

D gene: TRBD1
J gene: TRBJ1-4
clone size: -
V gene: TRBV5-4
CDR3 DNA: TGTGCCAGCAGCCAAACAGGGGGTAACGAAAAACTGTTTTTT
CDR3 protein: CASSQTGGNEKLFF